This TCR beta chain was retrieved from a study of blood T cells in healthy people across ages. In the case of this clonotype: Its antigen is unidentified. A junction end diverges from the germline sequence, so it may reflect a read error.

The draw of peripheral blood yielded about 9.4 milliliters from each donor. It was with a sample-barcoded 5' primer and a J-beta primer mix that a second PCR of roughly 6 to 11 cycles was run. A single record per CDR3 protein comes from TCRdb applying MiXCR to the 5' RACE reads. The sample includes 850,000 to 1,000,000 distinct CDR3 sequences, about 53% of them seen just once. Germline loops: CDR1 LGHDT, CDR2 YNNKEL (reference sequence). The CDR3 is made up of 12 amino acids. Study-wide findings and caveats: Roughly linear age-related decline in beta diversity appeared, significant by age 40. Those diversity estimates obtained from one million T cells were thought to be underestimates.

The chain uses TRBV3-1 and TRBJ1-5, with no clear D. This TCR derives from a woman in her fifties or sixties in good health. Source material: blood. The CDR3 region is CASSQDGQPRHF. The CDR3, as DNA: TGTGCCAGCAGCCAAGACGGTCAGCCCCGGCATTTT.